This T cell receptor (beta chain) was observed in a study of shared clonotypes between healthy human individuals. Study as a whole: For every donor, three CD4 naive, three CD4 memory, two CD8 naive and one CD8 memory plates were used.

Data came from immunoSEQ multiplex PCR; TCRdb stores just in-frame clones and leaves some out. The sample holds fewer than 200,000 clones, 90% to 95% seen once. Worth noting for this clone: Its specificity is unknown.

There were only Caucasian adults among the donors, and all lived in Nashville, Tennessee. Germline V gene lookup returns CDR1 MDHEN and CDR2 SYDVKM. V was cut by 6 bases and J by 5 bases, with 20 bases left in between. CDR3 size: 15 residues. Study-wide results and limits: A generally larger estimated richness was seen in naive subsets than in memory subsets.

What was sequenced was naive CD4+ T cells sorted from blood. Subset meaning: CD45RA+ positively selected. The chain couples TRBV28 to TRBJ2-7, with D possibly matching TRBD1 (7 bases). The source is a woman aged 25 to 39 in good health. CDR3 sequence: CASRTAGQSYDEQYF. As DNA, the CDR3 is TGTGCCAGCAGGACCGCGGGACAGTCATATGACGAGCAGTACTTC.